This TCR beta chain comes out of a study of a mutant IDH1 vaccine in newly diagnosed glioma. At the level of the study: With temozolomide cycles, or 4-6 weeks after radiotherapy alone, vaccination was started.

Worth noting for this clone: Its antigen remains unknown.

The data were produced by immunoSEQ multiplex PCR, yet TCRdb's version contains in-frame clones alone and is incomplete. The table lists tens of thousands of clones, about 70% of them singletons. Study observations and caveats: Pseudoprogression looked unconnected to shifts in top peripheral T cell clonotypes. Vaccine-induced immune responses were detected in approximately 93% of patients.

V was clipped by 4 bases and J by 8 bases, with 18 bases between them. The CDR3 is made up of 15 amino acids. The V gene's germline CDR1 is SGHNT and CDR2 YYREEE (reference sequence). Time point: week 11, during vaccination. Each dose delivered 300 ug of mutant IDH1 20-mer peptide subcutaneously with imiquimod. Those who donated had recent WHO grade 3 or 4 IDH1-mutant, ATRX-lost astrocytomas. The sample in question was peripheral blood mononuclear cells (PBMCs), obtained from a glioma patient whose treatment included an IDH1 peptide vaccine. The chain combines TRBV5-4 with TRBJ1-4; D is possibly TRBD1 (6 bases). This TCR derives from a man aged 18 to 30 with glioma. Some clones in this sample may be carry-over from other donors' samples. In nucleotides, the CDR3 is TGTGCCAGCAGCCTGGGGCAGGGGAGAGGGGAAAAACTGTTTTTT. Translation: CASSLGQGRGEKLFF.